These T cell receptor beta chains were read from a single sample in a study of CD8+CD57+ T cells in acquired aplastic anemia. TCRdb processed the reads anew with MiXCR; each CDR3 protein has one entry. The sample lists about 160,000 distinct CDR3 sequences, 40% to 55% occurring once. The sequenced material came from sorted CD4+, CD8+, or CD8+CD57+ T cells (not recorded which) from PBMCs. The receptors stem from a human donor with aplastic anemia. Both conserved end residues are part of each CDR3. Each record gives: D gene, clone size, V gene, J gene, CDR3 DNA, CDR3 protein. A D gene is named only where the DNA matches it firmly. Clone size is not always given. Where it is, it says once, few, many or a class for expanded clones.

TRBD1,-,TRBV7-9,TRBJ1-2,TGTGCCAGCAGCTTAGACAGGGGTAACTATGGCTACACCTTC,CASSLDRGNYGYTF
-,-,TRBV28,TRBJ1-2,TGTGCCAGCAATACGCGGGGGATGGACTATGGCTACACCTTC,CASNTRGMDYGYTF
TRBD1,once,TRBV10-3,TRBJ2-3,TGTGCCATCAAAGCCGGACAGGGGGGGTTGGATACGCAGTATTTT,CAIKAGQGGLDTQYF
-,-,TRBV20-1,TRBJ1-2,TGCAGTGCTACAGGGTTGGAAGGCTACACCTTC,CSATGLEGYTF
-,-,TRBV19,TRBJ2-3,TGTGCCAGTAAATTATCCTTCGCCGCAGATACGCAGTATTTT,CASKLSFAADTQYF
-,many,TRBV20-1,TRBJ1-1,TGCAGTGCTAGAGACTATTCTCGACAGATGGCTGAAGCTTTCTTT,CSARDYSRQMAEAFF
TRBD1,many,TRBV25-1,TRBJ1-4,TGTGCCAGCAGTGATAAAGCCAGGGGGCAAGGGGGAAAACTGTTTTTT,CASSDKARGQGGKLFF
-,-,TRBV10-3,TRBJ1-1,TGTGCCATCAGTCCCTTGGGGACTGAAGCTTTCTTT,CAISPLGTEAFF
-,many,TRBV5-1,TRBJ1-3,TGCGCCAGCAGCCCCGGTGGGGACTCTGGAAACACCATATATTTT,CASSPGGDSGNTIYF
-,few,TRBV14,TRBJ2-7,TGTGCCAGCAGCCATGCAAGGTGGGGGAACGAGCAGTACTTC,CASSHARWGNEQYF
-,few,TRBV10-1,TRBJ2-7,TGCGCCAACAGTGAAAGGCACACCCCCTACGAGCAGTACTTC,CANSERHTPYEQYF
-,-,TRBV2,TRBJ2-2,TGTGCCAGCAGTGATATTTACACCGGGGAGCTGTTTTTT,CASSDIYTGELFF
-,many,TRBV9,TRBJ2-1,TGTGCCAGCAGCGTTATAGGGGAGAGGTGGAATGAGCAGTTCTTC,CASSVIGERWNEQFF
-,many,TRBV3-1,TRBJ2-7,TGTGCCAGCAGCCAAGGGCTTTCTCAGGGCGAGCAGTACTTC,CASSQGLSQGEQYF
TRBD1,many,TRBV5-1,TRBJ1-1,TGCGCCAGCACCCTGGACAGGGCTAACACTGAAGCTTTCTTT,CASTLDRANTEAFF
-,many,TRBV20-1,TRBJ2-7,TGCAGTGCCCGGGGACTGCAATACGAGCAGTACTTC,CSARGLQYEQYF
-,many,TRBV5-6,TRBJ1-4,TGTGCCAGCAGCCCCCAGGGGAGGGAAAAACTGTTTTTT,CASSPQGREKLFF
TRBD2,few,TRBV30,TRBJ2-3,TGTGCCTGGACTAGCGGGACTAGCACAGATACGCAGTATTTT,CAWTSGTSTDTQYF
TRBD1,-,TRBV5-4,TRBJ2-2,TGTGCCAGCAGCTTTAAACCGGGACAGGAGATCACCGGGGAGCTGTTTTTT,CASSFKPGQEITGELFF
TRBD2,-,TRBV19,TRBJ2-5,TGTGCCAGTAGCAGAGGACTAGCGGGAGAGACCCAGTACTTC,CASSRGLAGETQYF
-,-,TRBV25-1,TRBJ2-1,TGTGCCAGCAGTGATAAGGGCTCCTACAATGAGCAGTTCTTC,CASSDKGSYNEQFF
TRBD1,few,TRBV12-3/TRBV12-4,TRBJ2-3,TGTGCCAGCAGCACAGGGGCCAAGAAATCAGATACGCAGTATTTT,CASSTGAKKSDTQYF
-,-,TRBV4-1,TRBJ1-1,TGCGCCAGCAGCCAAGATGTGGGGGACGGGAATGAAGCTTTCTTT,CASSQDVGDGNEAFF
-,few,TRBV10-3,TRBJ1-1,TGTGCCATCAGTGATTACGGTAGCCAGGGAGTTGAAGCTTTCTTT,CAISDYGSQGVEAFF
-,many,TRBV7-2,TRBJ1-5,TGTGCCAGCAGCCAGACGGGGGTCCTCAATCAGCCCCAGCATTTT,CASSQTGVLNQPQHF
-,many,TRBV5-1,TRBJ1-1,TGCGCCAGCAGCTTGGGGTTCTTGGAGGGGGCTGAAGCTTTCTTT,CASSLGFLEGAEAFF
-,-,TRBV29-1,TRBJ1-1,TGCAGCGTCGCAGGGGACATGAACACTGAAGCTTTCTTT,CSVAGDMNTEAFF
TRBD2,-,TRBV19,TRBJ2-3,TGTGCCAGTAGAATAAGCGGGGGGAGCACAGATACGCAGTATTTT,CASRISGGSTDTQYF
-,-,TRBV2,TRBJ2-7,TGTGCCAGCAGGAGACAGGACTCCTACTACGAGCAGTACTTC,CASRRQDSYYEQYF
-,few,TRBV30,TRBJ1-2,TGTGCCTGGAGTAAACGGAGAGCTGGCTACACCTTC,CAWSKRRAGYTF
-,few,TRBV6-1,TRBJ2-6,TGTGCCAGCAAGGAGGGTGGGGCCAACGTCCTGACTTTC,CASKEGGANVLTF
TRBD1,-,TRBV28,TRBJ2-7,TGTGCCAGCACCCTCGACGGGACAGGGCCCTACGAGCAGTACTTC,CASTLDGTGPYEQYF
-,many,TRBV5-4,TRBJ2-7,TGTGCCAGCAGCCCCTCTATCAGCACCTACGAGCAGTACTTC,CASSPSISTYEQYF
TRBD1,few,TRBV29-1,TRBJ2-7,TGCAGCGTTGCGACAGGGGGCGAGCAGTACTTC,CSVATGGEQYF
TRBD2,many,TRBV9,TRBJ2-3,TGTGCCAGCAGCGCCATGCTAGCGGGCTCTAGCACAGATACGCAGTATTTT,CASSAMLAGSSTDTQYF
TRBD2,many,TRBV9,TRBJ2-7,TGTGCCAGCAGCGTAGGTGCTAGCGGGTCATTCTACGAGCAGTACTTC,CASSVGASGSFYEQYF
-,once,TRBV25-1,TRBJ1-1,TGTGCCAGCAGTTTAAAGCAGGGTTGGAACACTGAAGCTTTCTTT,CASSLKQGWNTEAFF
-,-,TRBV20-1,TRBJ2-1,TGCAGTGCTAGAGATGGAGGGAGCTTTAACAATGAGCAGTTCTTC,CSARDGGSFNNEQFF
TRBD1,few,TRBV24-1,TRBJ1-1,TGTGCCACCAGTGATGCAGGGGGGGGAGCTTTCTTT,CATSDAGGGAFF
-,many,TRBV9,TRBJ2-5,TGTGCCAGCAGCGTAGACCCGCGGGAAGAGACCCAGTACTTC,CASSVDPREETQYF
-,-,TRBV9,TRBJ2-1,TGTGCCAGCAGCCAACGGGCAGTATCCTACAATGAGCAGTTCTTC,CASSQRAVSYNEQFF
-,-,TRBV2,TRBJ2-3,TGTGCCAGCAGTGACAGCTCCCTGCGAGATACGCAGTATTTT,CASSDSSLRDTQYF
-,many,TRBV25-1,TRBJ1-1,TGTGCCAGCAGTTATTTGCAGGGGACTGAAGCTTTCTTT,CASSYLQGTEAFF
-,-,TRBV6-1,TRBJ2-2,TGTGCCATACGGAGTCTAAGTCGATCCGGGGAGCTGTTTTTT,CAIRSLSRSGELFF
-,-,TRBV5-1,TRBJ1-5,TGCGCCAGCAGCTTAAAAGGCGGAAATCAGCCCCAGCATTTT,CASSLKGGNQPQHF